This T cell receptor beta chain was sequenced for a study of CD8 T cells in ankylosing spondylitis (TCRdb year 2017). Study-level background: The study profiled T cell receptor beta repertoires in healthy donors and ankylosing spondylitis patients to find disease-linked TCR variants. The whole study cohort included 108 healthy donors and under 30 ankylosing spondylitis patients. Peripheral blood was sampled, and synovial fluid was also collected from ankylosing spondylitis patients. The investigation overall reported the following: Some motif variants were previously reported in synovial fluid and blood of reactive arthritis patients, suggesting common disease-initiation mechanisms. The disease-linked clones were reported as significantly enriched in matched synovial fluid samples from ankylosing spondylitis patients. The disease-linked clones had a CD8+ phenotype and were found at relatively low frequencies in peripheral blood. Blood from ankylosing spondylitis patients appeared to be characterized by a TCR beta motif made up of under ten highly homologous amino acid variants.

Turning to this clonotype: Its specific antigen is unknown. Base qualities are not at hand, and no much larger clone is one base apart.

TCRdb names Illumina HiSeq 2500 as the instrument used. TCR beta libraries were prepared by quantitative 5'-RACE with molecular barcodes. On the authors' methods: To identify disease-linked TCR variants, a new computational method was used, one built on a probabilistic model of VDJ rearrangement. The raw public reads went through TCRdb reprocessing: fastp at Q25, MiXCR clone calling, in-frame beta chains kept. Every distinct CDR3 protein forms one entry, paired with its most common genes and DNA. TCRdb, rather than the study authors, made the V and J calls. The sample records around 28,000 distinct CDR3 sequences, more than 30% of which are singletons. Of the sample, under 60% is held by the ten largest clones. From cysteine to phenylalanine, the CDR3 is 14 amino acids long. Here the CDR3 DNA is all that survives: 42 bases in frame from base 1. Germline trimming: 6 bases from V, 0 bases from J; junction bases outside gene matches: 0. The germline V gene (reference sequence) supplies CDR1 LNHDA and CDR2 SQIVND.

Synovial fluid samples were matched to blood samples from the same ankylosing spondylitis patients. The sample taken for sequencing was synovial fluid, either unsorted or a sorted T cell fraction (not recorded which). This chain is built from TRBV19 and TRBJ1-1; TRBD1 aligns with 11 central bases. The clonotype was recovered from a male donor with ankylosing spondylitis. CDR3 loop: CASRDRGLNTEAFF. Here is the DNA: TGTGCCAGTAGGGACAGGGGGCTGAACACTGAAGCTTTCTTT. The CDR3 plus the reference TRBV19 and TRBJ1-1 genes for the other parts give the full variable domain: DGGITQSPKYLFRKEGQNVTLSCEQNLNHDAMYWYRQDPGQGLRLIYYSQIVNDFQKGDIAEGYSVSREKKESFPLTVTSAQKNPTAFYLCASRDRGLNTEAFFGQGTRLTVV.